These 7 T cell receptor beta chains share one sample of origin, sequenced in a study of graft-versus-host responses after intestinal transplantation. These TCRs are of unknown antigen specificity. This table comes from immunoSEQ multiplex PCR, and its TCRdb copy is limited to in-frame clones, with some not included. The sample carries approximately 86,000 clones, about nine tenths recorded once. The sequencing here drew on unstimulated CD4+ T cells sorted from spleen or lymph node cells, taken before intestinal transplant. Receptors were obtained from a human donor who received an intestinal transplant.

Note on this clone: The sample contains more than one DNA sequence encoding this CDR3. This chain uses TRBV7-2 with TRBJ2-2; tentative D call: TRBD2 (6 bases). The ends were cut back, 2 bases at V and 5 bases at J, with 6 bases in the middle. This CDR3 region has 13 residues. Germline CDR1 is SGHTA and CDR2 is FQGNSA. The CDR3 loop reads CASSLRGTGELFF. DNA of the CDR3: TGTGCCAGCAGCTTACGGGGGACCGGGGAGCTGTTTTTT. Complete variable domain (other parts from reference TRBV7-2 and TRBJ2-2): GAGVSQSPSNKVTEKGKDVELRCDPISGHTALYWYRQSLGQGLEFLIYFQGNSAPDKSGLPSDRFSAERTGGSVSTLTIQRTQQEDSAVYLCASSLRGTGELFFGEGSRLTVL.

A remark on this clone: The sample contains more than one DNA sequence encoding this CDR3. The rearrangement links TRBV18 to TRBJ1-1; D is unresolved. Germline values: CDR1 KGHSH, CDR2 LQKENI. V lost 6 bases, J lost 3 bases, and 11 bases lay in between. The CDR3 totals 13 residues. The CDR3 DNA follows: TGTGCCAGCTCTCGAGGGCAAGACACTGAAGCTTTCTTT. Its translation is CASSRGQDTEAFF.

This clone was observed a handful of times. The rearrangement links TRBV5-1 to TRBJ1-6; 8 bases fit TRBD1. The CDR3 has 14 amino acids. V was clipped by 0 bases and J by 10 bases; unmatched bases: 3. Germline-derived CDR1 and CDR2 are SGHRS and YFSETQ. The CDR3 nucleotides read TGCGCCAGCAGCTTGGAGACAGGGGACTCACCCCTCCACTTT. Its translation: CASSLETGDSPLHF.

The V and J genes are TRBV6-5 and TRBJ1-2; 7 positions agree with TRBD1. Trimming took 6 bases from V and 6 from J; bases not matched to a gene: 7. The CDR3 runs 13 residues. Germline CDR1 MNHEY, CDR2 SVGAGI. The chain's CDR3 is CASRRDSVDGYTF. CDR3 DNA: TGTGCCAGCAGGCGGGACAGTGTGGATGGCTACACCTTC.

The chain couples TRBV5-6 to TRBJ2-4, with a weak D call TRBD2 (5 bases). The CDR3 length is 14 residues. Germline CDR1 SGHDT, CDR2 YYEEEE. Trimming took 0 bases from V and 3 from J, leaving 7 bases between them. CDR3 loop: CASSLVGDKNIQYF. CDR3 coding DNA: TGTGCCAGCAGCTTGGTGGGAGACAAAAACATTCAGTACTTC.

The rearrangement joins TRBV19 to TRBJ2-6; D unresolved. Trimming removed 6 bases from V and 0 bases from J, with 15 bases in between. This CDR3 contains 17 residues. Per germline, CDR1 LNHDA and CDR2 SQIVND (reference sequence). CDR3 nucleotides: TGTGCCAGTAGCAACGCCGTCTGGGCCTCTGGGGCCAACGTCCTGACTTTC. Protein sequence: CASSNAVWASGANVLTF. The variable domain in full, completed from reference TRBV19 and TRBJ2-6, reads DGGITQSPKYLFRKEGQNVTLSCEQNLNHDAMYWYRQDPGQGLRLIYYSQIVNDFQKGDIAEGYSVSREKKESFPLTVTSAQKNPTAFYLCASSNAVWASGANVLTFGAGSRLTVL.

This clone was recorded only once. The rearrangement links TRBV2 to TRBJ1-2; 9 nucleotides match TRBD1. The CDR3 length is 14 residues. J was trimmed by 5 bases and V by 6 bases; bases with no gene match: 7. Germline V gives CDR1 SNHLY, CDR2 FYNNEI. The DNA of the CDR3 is TGTGCCAGCAGGATACAGGGGGCGGTTTATGGCTACACCTTC. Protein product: CASRIQGAVYGYTF.